The rows below give T cell receptor beta chains drawn from one sample of a study of Ad26.COV2.S vaccination and SARS-CoV-2 variants. Only in-frame clones appear in the TCRdb table, and some are missing; sequencing was by immunoSEQ multiplex PCR. The sample contains 200,000 to 250,000 clones, approximately 88% of which appear only once. The sequences come from peripheral blood, collected in a trial of Ad26.COV2.S vaccine versus placebo. Every receptor here comes from a person aged 18-65 years who received the Ad26.COV2.S COVID-19 vaccine or a placebo. The CDR3 runs from the conserved cysteine through the conserved F or W. Each record gives: J gene, D gene, V gene, clone size, CDR3 DNA, CDR3 protein. D genes are given only for firm matches. Clone size is not always given. Where it is, it says once, few, many or a class for expanded clones.

TRBJ1-6 | TRBD1 | TRBV28 | . | TGTGCCAGCAGTTTGTCGGGACAGAATAATTCACCCCTCCACTTT | CASSLSGQNNSPLHF
TRBJ1-5 | . | TRBV24-1 | . | TGTGCCACCAGTGATTACGGGCCCCAGCATTTT | CATSDYGPQHF
TRBJ2-5 | . | TRBV7-9 | few | TGTGCCAGCAGTATCTCTGGGGCCTCGTACCAAGAGACCCAGTACTTC | CASSISGASYQETQYF
TRBJ1-1 | TRBD1 | TRBV7-2 | . | TGTGCCAGCAGCTCGACAGGGGGAAACACTGAAGCTTTCTTT | CASSSTGGNTEAFF
TRBJ2-3 | TRBD2 | TRBV6-1 | once | TGTGCCAGCAGTGAAGGTCTGGCGGGAGCCTCTCGATCTCAGTATTTT | CASSEGLAGASRSQYF
TRBJ2-5 | TRBD1 | TRBV28 | . | TGTGCCAGCAGTCAACAGGGGGCAGAGACCCAGTACTTC | CASSQQGAETQYF
TRBJ2-5 | TRBD2 | TRBV7-2 | . | TGTGCCAGCAGCTTTCTAGCGGGGCCACAAGAGACCCAGTACTTC | CASSFLAGPQETQYF
TRBJ1-1 | . | TRBV5-4 | . | TGTGCCAGCAGCTCGCCCGAGGTGAACACTGAAGCTTTCTTT | CASSSPEVNTEAFF
TRBJ2-7 | TRBD2 | TRBV28 | . | TGTGCCAGCAGTTTCCCCCTCGGCGGGAGGAGCTCCTACGAGCAGTACTTC | CASSFPLGGRSSYEQYF
TRBJ2-5 | . | TRBV20-1 | . | TGCAGTGCTGCGGACCGGGAGACCCAGTACTTC | CSAADRETQYF
TRBJ1-5 | TRBD1 | TRBV28 | . | TGTGCCAGCAGTTTGGCCGTGGGACAGTCACAGCCCCAGCATTTT | CASSLAVGQSQPQHF
TRBJ1-5 | . | TRBV19 | . | TGTGCCAGTAGTGACAGCCGGCATAGCAATCAGCCCCAGCATTTT | CASSDSRHSNQPQHF
TRBJ1-1 | . | TRBV11-2 | . | TGTGCCAGCAGCTTAGATCGAGGGGGAGCTTTCTTT | CASSLDRGGAFF
TRBJ2-1 | . | TRBV7-9 | . | TGTGCCAGCAGCCCACTGTTGTGGTCCAAGAGAGATGAGCAGTTCTTC | CASSPLLWSKRDEQFF
TRBJ1-1 | . | TRBV19 | few | TGTGCCAGTAGCCTCCGGGGGGCCGAAGCTTTCTTT | CASSLRGAEAFF
TRBJ2-1 | TRBD1 | TRBV19 | . | TGTGCCAGTAGTTCCCGGGACAGGGCCTGGGGTGAGCAGTTCTTC | CASSSRDRAWGEQFF
TRBJ2-7 | . | TRBV10-2 | . | TGCGCCAGCAGTGGCAGCGACGAGCAGTACTTC | CASSGSDEQYF
TRBJ2-5 | . | TRBV4-2 | . | TGTGCCAGCAGCCAAGGAGCCGAAGTCGGGGAGACCCAGTACTTC | CASSQGAEVGETQYF
TRBJ2-7 | TRBD1 | TRBV28 | . | TGTGCCAGCACCCCCCCCGCCAGGACAGGGAGATCCTACGAGCAGTACTTC | CASTPPARTGRSYEQYF
TRBJ2-1 | TRBD2 | TRBV19 | . | TGTGCCACGGGACTAGCGAGTTACAATGAGCAGTTCTTC | CATGLASYNEQFF
TRBJ2-1 | TRBD2 | TRBV7-3 | . | TGTGCCAGCAGCGGGAGTAGCGGGGGCTACAATGAGCAGTTCTTC | CASSGSSGGYNEQFF
TRBJ1-2 | TRBD1 | TRBV6-2/TRBV6-3 | . | TGTGCCAGCAGCCACCGGGACAGAGCCATTAACTATGGCTACACCTTC | CASSHRDRAINYGYTF
TRBJ2-5 | TRBD2 | TRBV19 | . | TGTGCCAGTAGTAGCCTAGCGGGGGATCAGGGCCAGTACTTC | CASSSLAGDQGQYF
TRBJ2-7 | . | TRBV21-1 | . | TGTGCCAGCAGTCGAAGGACTAGCGGGAGGAGGGTACATTACGAGCAGTACTTC | CASSRRTSGRRVHYEQYF
TRBJ2-7 | . | TRBV2 | . | TGTGCCAGCAGTCTACAGTTAACTCCTGACGAGCAGTACTTC | CASSLQLTPDEQYF
TRBJ2-2 | TRBD2 | TRBV18 | . | TGTGCCAGCTCACCTCGGCCCTTAGCGGGCGGAGACACCGGGGAGCTGTTTTTT | CASSPRPLAGGDTGELFF
TRBJ2-1 | TRBD1 | TRBV10-3 | . | TGTGCCTCGGGAGGACAGGGGGCCAAGAGCTCCTACAATGAGCAGTTCTTC | CASGGQGAKSSYNEQFF
TRBJ2-7 | . | TRBV2 | . | TGTGCCAGCAGTGAAAACGGGAAAAGGATACACGAGCAGTACTTC | CASSENGKRIHEQYF
TRBJ2-1 | . | TRBV7-2 | . | TGTGCCAGCAGCTTAGTGGTATTCCAGGCCAAGAACAATGAGCAGTTCTTC | CASSLVVFQAKNNEQFF